This TCR beta chain was observed in a study of cytomegalovirus exposure and HLA in healthy donors. V lost 5 bases and J lost 5; bases outside the gene matches: 10. The CDR3 extends over 16 amino acids. From germline, CDR1 is SGHRS and CDR2 YFSETQ. Primers: 60 Vbeta forward and 13 Jbeta reverse. Sequencing was performed with immunoSEQ multiplex PCR; in TCRdb, only in-frame clones are kept and a portion is missing. This sample has around 210,000 clones; around 84% occur once, and the top ten carry roughly 0.24%. The sequence derives from a girl aged 2 to 10 in good health and CMV-seronegative. Material: PBMCs. V and J are TRBV5-1 and TRBJ2-1, with 10 nucleotides matching TRBD1. CDR3 coding DNA: TGCGCCAGCAGAAGGACAGGGGGAAAACCCCACAATGAGCAGTTCTTC. Translated: CASRRTGGKPHNEQFF.